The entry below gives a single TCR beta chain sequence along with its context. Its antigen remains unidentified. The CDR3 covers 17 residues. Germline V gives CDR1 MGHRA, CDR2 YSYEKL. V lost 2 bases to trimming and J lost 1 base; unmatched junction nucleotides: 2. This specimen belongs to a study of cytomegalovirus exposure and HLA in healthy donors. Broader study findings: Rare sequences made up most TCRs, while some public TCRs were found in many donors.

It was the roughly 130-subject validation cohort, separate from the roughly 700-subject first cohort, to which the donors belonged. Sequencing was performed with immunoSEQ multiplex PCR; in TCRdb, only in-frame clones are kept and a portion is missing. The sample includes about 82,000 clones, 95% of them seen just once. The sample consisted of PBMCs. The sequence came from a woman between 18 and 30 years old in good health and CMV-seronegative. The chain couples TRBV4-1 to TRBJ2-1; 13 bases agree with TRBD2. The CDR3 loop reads CASSQRLAGGSYNEQFF. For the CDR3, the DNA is TGCGCCAGCAGCCAAAGACTAGCGGGGGGTTCCTACAATGAGCAGTTCTTC.